This T cell receptor (beta chain) was sequenced in a study of control samples from healthy donors and cancer patients. Sequenced by immunoSEQ multiplex PCR; TCRdb stores in-frame clones only, minus some. The sample shows 95,000 to 130,000 clones, 80% to 90% of them seen only once. The CDR3 loop spans 14 amino acids. Trimming took off 2 bases at V and 4 bases at J, with 11 bases between the two ends. The germline V gene has CDR1 MNHEY and CDR2 SVGAGI. The chain combines TRBV6-5 with TRBJ1-1, with D unresolved. Sample: PBMCs. This receptor was identified in a woman aged 45-60 years with colorectal cancer. CDR3 nucleotides: TGTGCCAGCAGTTACGGGCAGGCAAGCACTGAAGCTTTCTTT. Amino acid sequence: CASSYGQASTEAFF.